Listed below are T cell receptor beta chains from one sample, sequenced in a study of OX40 agonist ivuxolimab in advanced cancers. Sequencing was performed with immunoSEQ multiplex PCR; in TCRdb, only in-frame clones are kept and a portion is missing. The sample holds more than 35,000 clones, over 80% seen once. Sequences were derived from CD4+ or CD8+ T cells sorted from blood, sampled in a trial of the OX40 agonist ivuxolimab. The receptor source for this set is an adult with an advanced solid tumor such as melanoma, head and neck, liver or kidney cancer. Both conserved end residues are part of each CDR3.

v_call cdr3_aa
TRBV6-5 CASSLTDASYNEQFF
TRBV5-1 CASSLAPSAEKLFF
TRBV6-5 CASSYAPTGPQHF
TRBV5-6 CASSFSWGLVTEAFF
TRBV7-8 CASSVKSREDYEQYF
TRBV7-9 CASSPGQGYTEAFF
TRBV4-3 CASSQGRFSGNTIYF
TRBV18 CASSPGTGPAGYTF
TRBV30 CAWSTGRFNYGYTF
TRBV6-1 CASREPRDSPLHF
TRBV14 CASSQDPGLDYGYTF
TRBV2 CASSERRVIAGDEQFF
TRBV7-9 CASSVVGQGRNTQYF
TRBV19 CASRGLYTEAFF
TRBV7-2 CASSLAKAYEQYF
TRBV15 CATSRSGQGEQYF
TRBV19 CASSGQIKNIQYF
TRBV4-3 CASSPLAGVGYEQYF
TRBV6-1 CASSENEKLFF
TRBV7-2 CASSRQGGGSSGNTIYF
TRBV5-1 CASSLSSDEQYF
TRBV19 CASSTSGYEQYF
TRBV5-3 CARSLGLAGGENTGELFF
TRBV7-2 CASRRDLNTEAFF
TRBV7-9 CASSFNRGRQPNTGELFF
TRBV7-2 CASSPFYRLAGRGGELFF
TRBV5-1 CASSLAPNQPQHF
TRBV18 CASSLTGGNTEAFF
TRBV5-4 CASSLVARGYGYTF
TRBV7-9 CASSPLTRVDEDGYTF
TRBV6-1 CASSGFYEQYF
TRBV10-1 CASSSGGIYNEQFF
TRBV6-6 CASNRLAGDTTGELFF
TRBV6-6 CASSYSGPSISYEQFF
TRBV12-5 CASGPTLDRTTGGCTF
TRBV6-6 CASNVQGPGETQYF
TRBV7-2 CASSRTSPSGSYEQYF
TRBV10-3 CASRDRGRKSYNEQFF
TRBV5-1 CASSLHPGTSGPQGNEQFF
TRBV30 CAWSWSGKNTEAFF
TRBV30 CAWSKGYQPQHF
TRBV7-9 CASGRRTVSTDTQYF
TRBV5-4 CASSYGTAYGYGYTF
TRBV4-3 CASSQDRGNRQFF
TRBV7-2 CASSPGQSSYNSPLHF
TRBV19 CASSPPGGRSNEKLFF